Reported below is one T cell receptor beta chain. The repertoire was sequenced with immunoSEQ multiplex PCR; TCRdb's copy has only in-frame clones and lacks some. Of 23,000 or so clones detected, 88% appear once; the ten largest clones hold 7.8%. This specimen comes from a study of PD-1 and CTLA-4 blockade in melanoma. The V end was cut by 3 bases, the J end by 5 bases, with 13 bases between. The CDR3 runs 14 residues. Per germline, CDR1 MNHEY and CDR2 SVGAGI. This material consisted of CD8+ T cells from peripheral blood, taken before anti-PD-1 treatment. This clonotype was sampled from a human donor with melanoma. The chain couples TRBV6-5 to TRBJ1-1, with D unresolved. The CDR3 here is CASSYGVLGTEAFF. In DNA, the CDR3 is TGTGCCAGCAGTTATGGGGTGCTTGGAACTGAAGCTTTCTTT.